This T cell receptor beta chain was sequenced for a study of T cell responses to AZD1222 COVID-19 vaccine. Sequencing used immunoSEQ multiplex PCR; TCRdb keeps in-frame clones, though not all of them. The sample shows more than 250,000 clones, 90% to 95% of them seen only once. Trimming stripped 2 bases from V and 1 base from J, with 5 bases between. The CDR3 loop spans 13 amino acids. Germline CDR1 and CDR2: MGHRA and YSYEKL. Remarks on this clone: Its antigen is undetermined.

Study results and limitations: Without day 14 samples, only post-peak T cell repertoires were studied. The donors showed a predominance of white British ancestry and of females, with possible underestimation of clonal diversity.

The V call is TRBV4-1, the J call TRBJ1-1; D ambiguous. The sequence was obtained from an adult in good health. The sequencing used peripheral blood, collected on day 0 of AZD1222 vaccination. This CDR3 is CASSQTGNTEAFF. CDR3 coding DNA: TGCGCCAGCAGCCAAACCGGGAACACTGAAGCTTTCTTT.